These 3 T cell receptor beta chains originate from one sample sequenced in a study of shared clonotypes between healthy human individuals. Naive CD8 cells lacked CD45RO, underwent positive selection for CCR7 and left out terminally differentiated effector memory CD45RA+ cells. Clones were read by immunoSEQ multiplex PCR, and TCRdb kept only the in-frame ones, dropping some. In the table there are about 2.1 million clones, about 94% of which are singletons. What was sequenced was naive CD8+ T cells from PBMCs. The receptor set was obtained from a man between 18 and 35 years old in good health. Some clones in this sample may be carry-over from other donors' samples.

About this clone: Other nucleotide sequences in the sample specify the same CDR3. The chain uses TRBV19 and TRBJ2-7, with a tentative D call TRBD1 (5 bases). Between the trimmed V and J ends, which lost 2 bases and 4 bases, there was a span of 12 bases. The CDR3 is made up of 14 amino acids. Germline CDR1 and CDR2: LNHDA and SQIVND (reference sequence). The CDR3 coding sequence is TGTGCCAGTAGTATAAGGCAGGGCTCGTACGAGCAGTACTTC. Protein product: CASSIRQGSYEQYF.

The V gene is TRBV2, the J gene TRBJ2-7; 9 nucleotides line up with TRBD1. Germline V gene data show CDR1 as SNHLY and CDR2 as FYNNEI. The CDR3 runs 13 residues. Trimming removed 9 bases from V and 1 base from J; junction bases left unmatched: 4. CDR3 nucleotide sequence: TGTGCCAGTACAGGGGGCAAGTCCTACGAGCAGTACTTC. This gives the protein CASTGGKSYEQYF.

This chain connects TRBV19 to TRBJ1-5; D is unresolved. From germline, CDR1 is LNHDA and CDR2 SQIVND (reference sequence). V lost 5 bases and J 0 bases, leaving 11 bases between the germline ends. The CDR3 length is 15 residues. The CDR3 DNA follows: TGTGCCAGTAGTGCCACAGAGTATAGCAATCAGCCCCAGCATTTT. Residues: CASSATEYSNQPQHF.